The source of this T cell receptor beta chain is a study of beta chain features in type 1 diabetes. One heparinised blood draw averaging roughly 100 mL was given by each donor. As concerns this clone: Antigen unknown. Distinct nucleotide sequences in the sample also encode this CDR3.

Of the isolated RNA, all was reverse transcribed, and so the sequenced material was expressed TCRB transcripts. The table came from immunoSEQ multiplex PCR; TCRdb's copy has only in-frame clones and leaves some out. Of 300,000 to 350,000 clones in the sample, less than 9.5% were seen once. Study-level results: It was among patients, rather than healthy donors, that naive, central memory and Treg TCRB repertoires appeared more similar. There were fewer insertions and more deletions at the VDJ junctions of type 1 diabetes patients. Moderate but significant shortening of TCRB CDR3s was recorded in all four CD4+ subsets from Type 1 diabetes patients.

CDR1 SGDLS and CDR2 YYNGEE come from the germline V gene. The CDR3 length is 15 residues. V was clipped by 0 bases and J by 3 bases, with 11 bases between them. The sequence was collected from a woman aged 18-35 years in good health. Sequencing was performed on central memory CD4+ T cells from blood. The rearrangement links TRBV9 to TRBJ2-3; D is unclear. The CDR3 loop reads CASSVVGLATDTQYF. CDR3 DNA: TGTGCCAGCAGCGTAGTAGGGCTCGCGACAGATACGCAGTATTTT.